A single sample gave rise to the 27 T cell receptor beta chains below, sequenced in a study of T cell responses to AZD1222 COVID-19 vaccine. Profiling relied on immunoSEQ multiplex PCR, and the TCRdb table lists in-frame clones only, not all of them. This sample has some 150,000 clones, with more than 75% found just once. Sequencing used peripheral blood, obtained 28 days after the second AZD1222 dose. Receptors were obtained from an adult who received the AZD1222 COVID-19 vaccine.

V and J are TRBV30 and TRBJ1-1; D gene uncertain. Trimming took 5 bases from V and 12 from J, leaving 16 bases between them. Germline values: CDR1 GTSNPN, CDR2 SVGIG (reference sequence). This CDR3 has 11 residues. The CDR3 here is CAWSSGRVTFF. CDR3 bases: TGTGCCTGGTCTTCCGGCCGGGTAACTTTCTTT.

The rearrangement joins TRBV6-1 to TRBJ2-3; D not certain. CDR1 MNHNS and CDR2 SASEGT come from the germline V gene. The CDR3 sequence is 13 residues long. Trimming removed 5 bases from V and 2 bases from J, with 8 bases in between. Here the CDR3 DNA reads TGTGCCAGCAGTCCTACAACCACAGATACGCAGTATTTT. Its translation is CASSPTTTDTQYF.

The chain recombines TRBV18 with TRBJ1-5, with 11 bases matching TRBD1. J lost 5 bases, V lost 6 bases, and 15 bases had no gene match. The V gene's germline CDR1 is KGHSH and CDR2 LQKENI. The CDR3 is made up of 18 amino acids. Written as DNA, the CDR3 is TGTGCCAGCTCCTTCTACCGAACCGGACAGGGGGCTTATCAGCCCCAGCATTTT. It translates to CASSFYRTGQGAYQPQHF.

Written as DNA, the CDR3 is TGTGCCATCAGCCGATCAGGACAGGGGGTCCAAGCCGCCGGGGAGCTGTTTTTT. Translation: CAISRSGQGVQAAGELFF. The V call is TRBV10-3, the J call TRBJ2-2; TRBD1 agrees at 10 bases. The CDR3 sequence is 18 residues long. V was pared by 6 bases and J by 6 bases, with 16 bases of the junction left unmatched. Germline lookup yields CDR1 ENHRY and CDR2 SYGVKD.

V is TRBV7-2 and J is TRBJ2-1; 10 nucleotides line up with TRBD2. This CDR3 is 15 amino acids long. Germline lookup yields CDR1 SGHTA and CDR2 FQGNSA. V trimming: 4 bases; J trimming: 7 bases; junction bases outside the gene matches: 7. The CDR3: CASSSVGLATNEQFF. CDR3 DNA sequence: TGTGCCAGCAGCTCAGTGGGACTAGCGACGAATGAGCAGTTCTTC.

CDR3 amino acids: CASSLGDRGGNTEAFF. Written as DNA, the CDR3 is TGCGCCAGCAGCTTGGGGGACAGGGGAGGGAACACTGAAGCTTTCTTT. The chain is built from TRBV5-1 and TRBJ1-1, with 10 nucleotides matching TRBD1. Germline CDR1 SGHRS, CDR2 YFSETQ. This CDR3 comprises 16 residues. Unmatched junction bases numbered 3, after V lost 0 bases and J lost 1 base. The whole variable domain, remainder taken from reference TRBV5-1 and TRBJ1-1, is KAGVTQTPRYLIKTRGQQVTLSCSPISGHRSVSWYQQTPGQGLQFLFEYFSETQRNKGNFPGRFSGRQFSNSRSEMNVSTLELGDSALYLCASSLGDRGGNTEAFFGQGTRLTVV.

This chain connects TRBV5-1 to TRBJ2-1, with TRBD2 identical over 11 bases. The CDR3 is made up of 17 amino acids. V was clipped by 2 bases and J by 10 bases; unmatched bases: 14. Per germline, CDR1 SGHRS and CDR2 YFSETQ. The CDR3 region is CASSFEALSGRAGEQFF. As DNA, the CDR3 is TGCGCCAGCAGCTTCGAGGCCCTTAGCGGGAGGGCCGGGGAGCAGTTCTTC. Based on the CDR3 plus reference TRBV5-1 and TRBJ2-1, the full variable domain is KAGVTQTPRYLIKTRGQQVTLSCSPISGHRSVSWYQQTPGQGLQFLFEYFSETQRNKGNFPGRFSGRQFSNSRSEMNVSTLELGDSALYLCASSFEALSGRAGEQFFGPGTRLTVL.

The chain joins TRBV6-5 to TRBJ2-2, with unresolved D. Trimming removed 1 base at V and 3 bases at J, with 0 bases between. The CDR3 is 12 amino acids. Per the germline V gene, CDR1 is MNHEY and CDR2 is SVGAGI. DNA for the CDR3: TGTGCCAGCAGTTACTACACCGGGGAGCTGTTTTTT. The encoded protein is CASSYYTGELFF.

The chain uses TRBV10-1 and TRBJ1-1; D is perhaps TRBD1 (6 bases). The CDR3 covers 13 residues. V was trimmed by 6 bases and J by 4 bases, leaving 12 bases between them. Germline V lookup: CDR1 WNHNN, CDR2 SYGVQD (reference sequence). CDR3 region: CASRDSRATEAFF. CDR3 DNA sequence: TGCGCCAGCAGGGACAGCCGGGCCACTGAAGCTTTCTTT.

V gene TRBV19 combines with J gene TRBJ2-7; D remains unclear. The CDR3 runs 15 residues. V lost 5 bases and J 6 bases, leaving 20 bases between the germline ends. Germline V gives CDR1 LNHDA, CDR2 SQIVND (reference sequence). The CDR3 sequence: CASSPRRPSASEQYF. The CDR3 DNA sequence: TGTGCCAGTAGTCCCAGGAGACCCTCCGCTTCCGAGCAGTACTTC.

This clone was counted a single time. The chain combines TRBV3-1 (or the pseudogene TRBV3-2) with TRBJ2-3; 7 bases match TRBD2. Germline CDR1 and CDR2: LGHDT and YNNKEL (reference sequence). CDR3 length: 19 residues. V was pared by 0 bases and J by 3 bases, with 15 bases of the junction left unmatched. CDR3 sequence (DNA): TGTGCCAGCAGCCAAGAGATTGTCGGTCTAGTCGGGGGGACAGATACGCAGTATTTT. This translates into CASSQEIVGLVGGTDTQYF.

This clone was recorded only once. The chain carries TRBV4-2 and TRBJ2-2; 8 positions agree with TRBD2. V trimming: 3 bases; J trimming: 6 bases; junction bases outside the gene matches: 15. The CDR3 loop spans 18 amino acids. Germline assignment: CDR1 LGHNA and CDR2 YNFKEQ. CDR3 protein: CASSHSGTSSFGAGELFF. As DNA, the CDR3 is TGTGCCAGCAGCCACTCCGGGACTAGTAGTTTTGGGGCCGGGGAGCTGTTTTTT.

J is TRBJ2-2 and V is TRBV9; D is unresolved. V was shortened by 7 bases and J by 4 bases, with 11 bases between the two germline ends. CDR1 is SGDLS and CDR2 is YYNGEE in the germline V gene. CDR3 size: 13 residues. The chain's CDR3 is CASSYGVTGELFF. CDR3 DNA: TGTGCCAGCTCTTATGGCGTCACCGGGGAGCTGTTTTTT.

The chain employs TRBV28 and TRBJ1-5; tentative D call: TRBD1 (5 bases). Germline V gene lookup returns CDR1 MDHEN and CDR2 SYDVKM. V lost 6 bases, J lost 5 bases, and 8 bases lay in between. The CDR3 loop spans 12 amino acids. In DNA form, the CDR3 reads TGTGCCAGCAGAGCAGGGCATCAGCCCCAGCATTTT. It codes for CASRAGHQPQHF.

The rearrangement joins TRBV18 to TRBJ1-6; D might be TRBD1 (6 bases). CDR1 is KGHSH, CDR2 LQKENI, per germline. The CDR3 runs 15 residues. V was clipped by 5 bases and J by 10 bases, with 18 bases between them. The CDR3 DNA sequence: TGTGCCAGCTCATCCACAGGGTTCGATCTCTCACCCCTCCACTTT. Its translation is CASSSTGFDLSPLHF.

The chain uses TRBV7-2 and TRBJ1-2; 7 bases are shared with TRBD1. Per germline, CDR1 SGHTA and CDR2 FQGNSA. This CDR3 contains 16 residues. J lost 7 bases, V lost 0 bases, and 11 bases had no gene match. CDR3 residues: CASSLASPGQGVGYTF. The CDR3 DNA reads TGTGCCAGCAGCTTAGCGAGCCCAGGCCAGGGGGTTGGCTACACCTTC.

The rearrangement uses TRBV11-3 and TRBJ2-1, with TRBD1 matching 9 bases. J gave up 8 bases and V 5 bases, and 4 bases lay outside the gene matches. The CDR3 is 13 amino acids. CDR1 SGHNT and CDR2 YENEEA come from the germline V gene. This CDR3 is CASSQGQGYEQFF. CDR3 coding DNA: TGTGCCAGCAGCCAGGGACAGGGCTATGAGCAGTTCTTC.

V and J are TRBV5-1 and TRBJ1-1; the D gene is possibly TRBD1 (6 bases). The V gene's germline CDR1 is SGHRS and CDR2 YFSETQ. The CDR3 extends over 14 amino acids. The V and J ends lost 4 bases and 1 base respectively, with 11 bases between them. The CDR3 spells CASSLQGRNTEAFF. For the CDR3, the DNA is TGCGCCAGCAGCCTACAGGGTAGGAACACTGAAGCTTTCTTT.

This chain joins TRBV5-1 and TRBJ2-1; tentative D call: TRBD1 (6 bases). The germline V gene has CDR1 SGHRS and CDR2 YFSETQ. This CDR3 is built from 16 residues. The germline V and J ends were trimmed by 2 bases and 0 bases, with 12 bases remaining between them. CDR3 DNA sequence: TGCGCCAGCAGCTTACAGGGACCGGTCTCCTACAATGAGCAGTTCTTC. This gives the protein CASSLQGPVSYNEQFF.

This sequence joins TRBV7-9 and TRBJ1-5; D is uncertain. Between the trimmed V and J ends, which lost 3 bases and 0 bases, there was a span of 9 bases. The CDR3 is 15 residues long. CDR1 is SEHNR, CDR2 FQNEAQ, per germline (reference sequence). In DNA form, the CDR3 reads TGTGCCAGCAGCTTGGGTCAGAGTAGCAATCAGCCCCAGCATTTT. Translation gives CASSLGQSSNQPQHF.

Here the CDR3 reads CASSSGGINWAEGYTF. CDR3 DNA: TGCGCCAGCAGCTCTGGGGGCATCAATTGGGCGGAGGGCTACACCTTC. J is TRBJ1-2 and V is TRBV5-1; D is possibly TRBD1 (6 bases). The germline V gene has CDR1 SGHRS and CDR2 YFSETQ. The CDR3 has 16 residues. V was pared by 3 bases and J by 8 bases, with 23 bases between.

The chain combines TRBV6-5 with TRBJ1-5, with D uncertain. Germline V gene sequence: CDR1 MNHEY, CDR2 SVGAGI. V lost 2 bases, J lost 5 bases, and 4 bases lay in between. The CDR3 spans 12 residues. This CDR3 is CASSYPYQPQHF. In DNA form, the CDR3 reads TGTGCCAGCAGTTACCCTTATCAGCCCCAGCATTTT.

This rearrangement joins TRBV5-6 to TRBJ1-6; no reliable D call. Trimming cost V 4 bases and J 6 bases, with 5 bases left between them. CDR1 and CDR2 from the germline V gene are SGHDT and YYEEEE. This CDR3 has 12 amino acids. CDR3 DNA sequence: TGTGCCAGCAGCGGGTTTAATTCACCCCTCCACTTT. It specifies CASSGFNSPLHF.

V usage is TRBV11-1 and J usage is TRBJ2-7, with D perhaps being TRBD1 or TRBD2 (5 bases each). This CDR3 comprises 15 residues. V was cut by 5 bases and J by 1 base, with 15 bases left in between. CDR1 is SGHAT and CDR2 is FQDESV in the germline V gene (reference sequence). This chain's CDR3 is CASSLREGRSYEQYF. The CDR3 DNA follows: TGTGCCAGCAGCCTACGTGAGGGGAGATCCTACGAGCAGTACTTC.

The J gene is TRBJ1-5, the V gene TRBV24-1; D is undetermined. The CDR3 has 13 residues. From germline, CDR1 is KGHDR and CDR2 SFDVKD. V dropped 9 bases and J dropped 3 bases, with 11 bases sitting between them. The CDR3 reads CATSRGPNQPQHF. DNA of the CDR3: TGTGCCACCTCTCGAGGGCCCAATCAGCCCCAGCATTTT.

The rearrangement links TRBV18 to TRBJ2-2, with D maybe TRBD2 (6 bases). The CDR3 is 16 amino acids. The germline V gene encodes CDR1 KGHSH and CDR2 LQKENI. The V and J ends lost 4 bases and 5 bases respectively, with 17 bases between them. The CDR3 region has the DNA TGTGCCAGCTCACTAAGTTGGAGGGGAGCTACCGGGGAGCTGTTTTTT. It specifies CASSLSWRGATGELFF. Full variable domain (rest looked up from reference TRBV18 and TRBJ2-2): NAGVMQNPRHLVRRRGQEARLRCSPMKGHSHVYWYRQLPEEGLKFMVYLQKENIIDESGMPKERFSAEFPKEGPSILRIQQVVRGDSAAYFCASSLSWRGATGELFFGEGSRLTVL.

The chain uses TRBV7-9 and TRBJ1-2, with a possible D match to TRBD1 (6 bases). CDR3 length: 13 amino acids. The germline V gene has CDR1 SEHNR and CDR2 FQNEAQ (reference sequence). The V and J ends lost 3 bases and 4 bases respectively, with 9 bases between them. The CDR3, as DNA: TGTGCCAGCAGCTTTGGACAGTCCTATGGCTACACCTTC. Its translation is CASSFGQSYGYTF.